This T cell receptor delta chain originates from a study of gamma-delta T cells after stem cell transplantation. Concerning this clone: The junction does not match germline at one end; this may be a read error.

The CDR3 totals 20 residues. Germline loops: CDR1 GEAIGNYY, CDR2 EKD. TCRdb processed the RT-PCR reads again with the CATT caller. The sample carries thousands of delta-chain clones, roughly a fifth recorded once. Sequencing input: gamma-delta T cells. The clonotype originates from a human donor. It is not recorded whose cells these are; they may come from a transplant donor. The chain is built from TRDV2 and TRDJ2; 8 nucleotides align to TRDD3. This chain's CDR3 is CACDTVSAARTGGMTAQLFF. Written as DNA, the CDR3 is TGTGCCTGTGACACCGTATCTGCTGCTCGTACTGGGGGGATGACAGCACAACTATTCTTT.